This T cell receptor beta chain was recorded in a study of T cell responses to AZD1222 COVID-19 vaccine. Germline CDR1 reads SGHTS; CDR2 reads YDEGEE. The CDR3 contains 14 residues. V shed 7 bases and J shed 6 bases, with 17 bases lying between them. Measured with immunoSEQ multiplex PCR; TCRdb has only the in-frame clones, and not every one. The profile shows 80,000 to 95,000 clones, 70% to 80% of them singletons. The rearrangement links TRBV5-8 to TRBJ2-4, with no clear D. Sequencing was performed on peripheral blood, taken on day 0 of AZD1222 vaccination. This clonotype was obtained from an adult in good health. CDR3 region: CASHFPASLNIQYF. CDR3 in DNA: TGTGCCAGCCACTTCCCGGCGAGCCTAAACATTCAGTACTTC.